This T cell receptor beta chain was found in a study of metastatic and nonmetastatic thyroid tumors (dated by TCRdb to about 2020). About the study as a whole: Repertoires were compared across peripheral blood and tumor or nodule tissue samples from malignant and benign thyroid patients. On the study overall, not on this receptor specifically: In both blood and tumor samples, TCR beta diversity was reported to be significantly higher in malignant tumors than in benign nodules.

In regard to this clone: Its antigen remains unidentified. No base-level quality is on record; no much larger clone is a single base apart. Other DNA sequences in the same sample also yield this CDR3.

The method was PCR. Sequencing relied on an Illumina HiSeq 4000. The TCR beta-chain CDR3 region of each patient was profiled by high-throughput sequencing. The paper's processing steps were these. The researchers built a classifier to tell apart papillary thyroid cancer patients with distant metastasis, based on CDR3 differences among clinicopathological groups. To measure repertoire diversity the researchers used the Shannon index, while the Morisita-Horn index served to gauge how similar the tumor and blood repertoires were. TCRdb ran its own pipeline on the public reads, namely fastp trimming at Q25 and MiXCR clone calling, and kept in-frame beta chains. Here the V and J calls rest on TCRdb's processing, not on the authors' analysis. The sample data list around 13,000 clones, and 9% to 13% of these were observed just once. The leading ten clones occupy over 25% of the sample. Its CDR3 holds 12 amino acids, cysteine through phenylalanine. Only the CDR3 region is kept as DNA, spanning 36 bases read in frame from base 1. V loses 4 bases of germline sequence and J loses 4 bases, and the interval between the two ends is 4 bases. The germline V gene gives CDR1 as MGHRA and CDR2 as YSYEKL.

No patient had received any treatment before thyroid surgery. Using T-cell receptor beta sequencing, the study looked back at clinical samples from patients collected from about 2011 to 2018. Sequencing was done on a sample of blood. This clonotype was obtained from a female donor with papillary thyroid cancer or a benign thyroid nodule (not recorded which). Some clones in this sample may be carry-over from other donors' samples. The sequence is built from TRBV4-1 and TRBJ2-2; no D gene call is confident. The CDR3 here reads CASSPLTGELFF. The bases read TGCGCCAGCAGCCCCCTCACCGGGGAGCTGTTTTTT.